Detailed here is one T cell receptor beta chain. Unmatched junction bases numbered 7, after V lost 5 bases and J lost 1 base. The germline V gene has CDR1 SEHNR and CDR2 FQNEAQ (reference sequence). The CDR3 runs 15 residues. This sample is part of a study of T cell changes during pregnancy in multiple sclerosis. Measured with immunoSEQ multiplex PCR; TCRdb has only the in-frame clones, and not every one. The sample shows about 65,000 clones, 85% to 95% of them seen only once. The gene calls are TRBV7-9 and TRBJ1-1, with 7 positions matching TRBD1. The material sequenced was CD8+ T cells from peripheral blood mononuclear cells, taken in the third trimester of pregnancy. The TCR sequence derives from a female donor in good health, enrolled as a control in a pregnancy study. This CDR3 is CASSPSGTENTEAFF. The CDR3 DNA reads as TGTGCCAGCAGCCCATCCGGGACAGAGAACACTGAAGCTTTCTTT.